The 21 T cell receptor beta chains below come from one sample, sequenced in a study of OX40 agonist ivuxolimab in advanced cancers. Produced via immunoSEQ multiplex PCR; TCRdb's table is partial and in-frame only. The sample has more than 50,000 clones, about 79% seen once. Sequences were derived from CD4+ or CD8+ T cells sorted from blood, sampled in a trial of the OX40 agonist ivuxolimab. These receptors were collected from an adult with an advanced solid tumor such as melanoma, head and neck, liver or kidney cancer.

Comment on this clone: An end of the junction does not agree with germline; a read error may underlie this. The chain is built from TRBV7-4 and TRBJ1-1, with 10 bases matching TRBD1. In germline, CDR1 is SGHVT, CDR2 SQSDAQ. The CDR3 extends over 13 amino acids. CDR3 amino acids: CASSLVKWTGGFF. The CDR3 DNA follows: TGTGCCAGCAGCTTAGTAAAGTGGACAGGGGGGTTTTTT. Using reference TRBV7-4 and TRBJ1-1 for the parts outside the CDR3, the full variable domain is GAGVSQSPRYKVAKRGRDVALRCDSISGHVTLYWYRQTLGQGSEVLTYSQSDAQRDKSGRPSGRFSAERPERSVSTLKIQRTEQGDSAVYLCASSLVKWTGGFFGQGTRLTVV.

This chain links TRBV6-5 with TRBJ1-2; perhaps TRBD1 as D (6 bases). Germline CDR1 MNHEY, CDR2 SVGAGI. V was clipped by 1 base and J by 3 bases, with 9 bases between them. This CDR3 is built from 14 residues. The CDR3 DNA is TGTGCCAGCAGTTACTTGTCAGGGGACTATGGCTACACCTTC. The encoded protein is CASSYLSGDYGYTF.

J is TRBJ1-2 and V is TRBV2; D might be TRBD1 (6 bases). Looked up from germline, CDR1 is SNHLY and CDR2 is FYNNEI. The CDR3 runs to 13 residues. V gave up 3 bases and J gave up 7 bases, with 12 bases separating them. The CDR3 DNA follows: TGTGCCAGCAGTGAGGGGGCCCTTTCTGGCTACACCTTC. The encoded protein is CASSEGALSGYTF.

This sequence joins TRBV29-1 and TRBJ2-7; the D is unclear. The CDR3 length is 12 residues. The germline V gene encodes CDR1 SQVTM and CDR2 ANQGSEA. V was cut by 6 bases and J by 3 bases, with 12 bases left in between. The DNA of the CDR3 is TGCAGCGTCCGCGCAGGTAGCTACGAGCAGTACTTC. Translating gives CSVRAGSYEQYF.

The rearrangement uses TRBV9 and TRBJ1-2; 9 nucleotides align to TRBD1. There are 15 residues in the CDR3. J was trimmed by 6 bases and V by 0 bases; bases with no gene match: 6. The germline gives CDR1 SGDLS, CDR2 YYNGEE. The CDR3 DNA follows: TGTGCCAGCAGCGTAGCGGGAACAGGGGGCGATGGCTACACCTTC. This encodes CASSVAGTGGDGYTF.

The chain employs TRBV5-1 and TRBJ2-3; tentatively, D is TRBD1 or TRBD2 (5 bases each). Germline lookup yields CDR1 SGHRS and CDR2 YFSETQ. The CDR3 runs to 16 residues. V lost 6 bases to trimming and J lost 0 bases, with 17 bases between them. The CDR3 region has the DNA TGCGCCAGCACCCTGGGTCAGGGACCTAGCACAGATACGCAGTATTTT. Translating it yields CASTLGQGPSTDTQYF.

V gene TRBV5-4 combines with J gene TRBJ2-5; no reliable D call. V dropped 0 bases and J dropped 2 bases, with 5 bases sitting between them. Germline CDR1 reads SGHNT; CDR2 reads YYREEE (reference sequence). CDR3 length equals 13 residues. CDR3 coding DNA: TGTGCCAGCAGCTTGGCGGCGCAAGAGACCCAGTACTTC. This codes for CASSLAAQETQYF.

V usage is TRBV5-6 and J usage is TRBJ2-6; D remains ambiguous. The CDR3 consists of 16 residues. Trimming left V 3 bases short and J 0 bases short, with 10 bases between. The germline V gene encodes CDR1 SGHDT and CDR2 YYEEEE. The CDR3 loop reads CASSSWARSGANVLTF. CDR3 sequence (DNA): TGTGCCAGCAGCTCTTGGGCCCGCTCTGGGGCCAACGTCCTGACTTTC.

A remark on this clone: One junction end disagrees with the germline gene, perhaps due to a read error. J is TRBJ1-1 and V is TRBV5-4, with D tentatively TRBD1 (6 bases). This CDR3 spans 14 amino acids. CDR1 and CDR2 from the germline V gene are SGHNT and YYREEE (reference sequence). CDR3 region: CASSLGGPGTEAFF. CDR3 DNA: TGTGCCAGCAGTTTGGGGGGCCCGGGCACTGAAGCTTTCTTT.

The CDR3 spells CASSFTGREAFF. DNA of the CDR3: TGTGCCAGCAGCTTTACAGGCAGAGAAGCTTTCTTT. The V gene is TRBV7-2, the J gene TRBJ1-1; a possible D gene is TRBD1 (5 bases). The V gene's germline CDR1 is SGHTA and CDR2 FQGNSA. The CDR3 consists of 12 residues. The V and J ends lost 3 bases and 8 bases respectively, with 10 bases between them. Drawing the rest from reference TRBV7-2 and TRBJ1-1, the complete variable domain is GAGVSQSPSNKVTEKGKDVELRCDPISGHTALYWYRQSLGQGLEFLIYFQGNSAPDKSGLPSDRFSAERTGGSVSTLTIQRTQQEDSAVYLCASSFTGREAFFGQGTRLTVV.

This clone was seen only once. The chain links TRBV7-8 to TRBJ1-4, with D possibly being TRBD1 (5 bases). Germline CDR1 is SGHVS and CDR2 is FQNEAQ. Trimming stripped 5 bases from V and 8 bases from J, with 21 bases between. The CDR3 has 16 residues. CDR3 amino acids: CASSPTFRGGEEKLFF. DNA of the CDR3: TGTGCCAGCAGCCCAACATTTCGGGGAGGGGAAGAAAAACTGTTTTTT.

This clone showed up just a few times. This sequence joins TRBV18 and TRBJ1-5; 9 bases line up with TRBD1. The germline V gene has CDR1 KGHSH and CDR2 LQKENI. The CDR3 is made up of 15 amino acids. J lost 2 bases, V lost 5 bases, and 4 bases had no gene match. CDR3 residues: CASSTRQGGNQPQHF. The CDR3 region has the DNA TGTGCCAGCTCAACACGACAGGGGGGCAATCAGCCCCAGCATTTT.

The gene calls are TRBV6-1 and TRBJ1-1, with TRBD1 matching over 7 bases. The CDR3 sequence is 13 residues long. CDR1 is MNHNS, CDR2 SASEGT, per germline. The J segment lost 4 bases and the V segment lost 5 bases, leaving 4 bases of the junction unmatched. Written as DNA, the CDR3 is TGTGCCAGCAGTTGGGGACAGCGCACTGAAGCTTTCTTT. Translated, it gives CASSWGQRTEAFF.

The chain is built from TRBV28 and TRBJ1-2, with D possibly being TRBD1 (5 bases). Germline V gene sequence: CDR1 MDHEN, CDR2 SYDVKM. The ends were cut back, 9 bases at V and 3 bases at J, with 17 bases in the middle. The CDR3 spans 14 residues. CDR3 nucleotide sequence: TGTGCCAGTCTTACTCCGGGACGGCACTATGGCTACACCTTC. Translation gives CASLTPGRHYGYTF.

This clone was seen only a few times. The J gene is TRBJ2-3, the V gene TRBV11-3; either TRBD1 or TRBD2 may supply D (6 bases each). V was pared by 0 bases and J by 5 bases, with 12 bases between. The CDR3 runs to 15 residues. CDR1 SGHNT and CDR2 YENEEA come from the germline V gene. The CDR3 loop is CASSLDGGQQDTQYF. CDR3 nucleotides: TGTGCCAGCAGCTTAGATGGGGGGCAGCAAGATACGCAGTATTTT.

Only a few counts were recorded for this clone. J is TRBJ2-7 and V is TRBV6-6; possibly TRBD1 for D (6 bases). Trimming took 3 bases from V and 5 from J, leaving 17 bases between them. The CDR3 is 15 residues long. Germline-derived CDR1 and CDR2 are MNHNY and SVGAGI (reference sequence). The CDR3 spells CASSYGGIWSHEQYF. DNA for the CDR3: TGTGCCAGCAGTTATGGGGGCATCTGGTCCCACGAGCAGTACTTC.

The chain is built from TRBV7-2 and TRBJ1-3, with unresolved D. The V end lost 1 base, the J end lost 8 bases, and 12 bases lay between the germline ends. Germline V lookup: CDR1 SGHTA, CDR2 FQGNSA. The CDR3 length is 14 residues. CDR3 nucleotides: TGTGCCAGCAGCTTAGGGATGGCCGGTGACACCATATATTTT. As protein: CASSLGMAGDTIYF.

The count of this clone is one. The genes are TRBV29-1 and TRBJ2-7; a weak D match, TRBD2 (6 bases). The CDR3 is 14 residues long. The V end was cut by 7 bases, the J end by 4 bases, with 20 bases between. Germline loops: CDR1 SQVTM, CDR2 ANQGSEA. In DNA form, the CDR3 reads TGCAGCGCCCGGACGATCACGGCGGGGTACGAGCAGTACTTC. Its protein is CSARTITAGYEQYF.

This chain joins TRBV11-2 and TRBJ2-1, with 13 bases lining up with TRBD2. CDR3 length: 16 amino acids. V lost 1 base to trimming and J lost 7 bases; unmatched junction nucleotides: 4. Germline V gene sequence: CDR1 SGHAT, CDR2 FQNNGV. In DNA form, the CDR3 reads TGTGCCAGCAGCTTAGGGACTAGCGGGGGTTTAAATGAGCAGTTCTTC. It is translated as CASSLGTSGGLNEQFF.

This clone was observed a few times. In DNA, the CDR3 is TGTGCCAGCAGCTTAGGGTTGACAGGGTTCACTGAAGCTTTCTTT. Translated: CASSLGLTGFTEAFF. The rearrangement joins TRBV7-2 to TRBJ1-1; 7 bases are shared with TRBD1. The CDR3 length is 15 residues. The V gene end was trimmed by 1 base and the J gene end by 4 bases; junction bases not matched to a gene: 6. Germline CDR1 is SGHTA and CDR2 is FQGNSA.

The chain is built from TRBV7-9 and TRBJ1-4, with D tentatively TRBD1 (6 bases). Germline CDR1 reads SEHNR; CDR2 reads FQNEAQ (reference sequence). The CDR3 length is 14 residues. Trimming stripped 0 bases from V and 11 bases from J, with 13 bases between. The chain's CDR3 is CASSLAQGGEKLFF. The CDR3 DNA sequence: TGTGCCAGCAGCTTAGCACAGGGAGGGGAGAAACTGTTTTTT. Combining the CDR3 with reference TRBV7-9 and TRBJ1-4 gives the whole variable domain DTGVSQNPRHKITKRGQNVTFRCDPISEHNRLYWYRQTLGQGPEFLTYFQNEAQLEKSRLLSDRFSAERPKGSFSTLEIQRTEQGDSAMYLCASSLAQGGEKLFFGSGTQLSVL.